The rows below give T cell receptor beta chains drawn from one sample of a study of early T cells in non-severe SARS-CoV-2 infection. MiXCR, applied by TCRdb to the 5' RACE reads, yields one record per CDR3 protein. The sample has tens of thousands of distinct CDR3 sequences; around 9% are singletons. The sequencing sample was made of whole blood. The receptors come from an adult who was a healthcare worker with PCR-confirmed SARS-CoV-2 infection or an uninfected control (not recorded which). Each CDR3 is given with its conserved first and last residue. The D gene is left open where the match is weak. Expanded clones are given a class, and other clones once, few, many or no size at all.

CDR3aa: CASSVDRTGFTEAFF
CDR3nt: TGTGCCAGCAGCGTAGACAGGACAGGGTTCACTGAAGCTTTCTTT
v_gene: TRBV9
d_gene: TRBD1
j_gene: TRBJ1-1
abundance: many

CDR3aa: CASSLGGDHAAETQYF
CDR3nt: TGTGCCAGCAGCTTGGGGGGGGACCATGCTGCGGAGACCCAGTACTTC
v_gene: TRBV5-4
d_gene: -
j_gene: TRBJ2-5
abundance: few

CDR3aa: CASSPLDIYGYTF
CDR3nt: TGTGCCAGCAGTCCTCTTGACATCTATGGCTACACCTTC
v_gene: TRBV12-3/TRBV12-4
d_gene: -
j_gene: TRBJ1-2
abundance: few

CDR3aa: CSYLTGGSGYTF
CDR3nt: TGCAGCTACCTTACAGGGGGGTCCGGCTACACCTTC
v_gene: TRBV29-1
d_gene: TRBD1
j_gene: TRBJ1-2
abundance: many

CDR3aa: CSVEDRNAYEQYF
CDR3nt: TGCAGCGTTGAGGACAGGAACGCCTACGAGCAGTACTTC
v_gene: TRBV29-1
d_gene: TRBD1
j_gene: TRBJ2-7
abundance: many

CDR3aa: CASSLEGAVNQPQHF
CDR3nt: TGTGCCAGCAGTCTGGAGGGGGCGGTCAATCAGCCCCAGCATTTT
v_gene: TRBV11-2
d_gene: TRBD1
j_gene: TRBJ1-5
abundance: many

CDR3aa: CASSGGTGGTTDTQYF
CDR3nt: TGTGCCAGCAGCGGGGGGACAGGTGGGACCACAGATACGCAGTATTTT
v_gene: TRBV4-2
d_gene: TRBD1
j_gene: TRBJ2-3
abundance: few

CDR3aa: CASSLRGPPEAFF
CDR3nt: TGTGCCAGCAGCTTAAGAGGTCCGCCTGAAGCTTTCTTT
v_gene: TRBV13
d_gene: -
j_gene: TRBJ1-1
abundance: -

CDR3aa: CASTSGSHYEQYF
CDR3nt: TGTGCCAGCACCTCGGGGAGCCACTACGAGCAGTACTTC
v_gene: TRBV7-8
d_gene: -
j_gene: TRBJ2-7
abundance: -

CDR3aa: CASSPHEVTTGELFF
CDR3nt: TGTGCCAGCAGCCCCCACGAGGTGACCACCGGGGAGCTGTTTTTT
v_gene: TRBV11-2
d_gene: -
j_gene: TRBJ2-2
abundance: few

CDR3aa: CASSEWAANTGELFF
CDR3nt: TGTGCCAGCAGTGAATGGGCTGCGAACACCGGGGAGCTGTTTTTT
v_gene: TRBV6-1
d_gene: -
j_gene: TRBJ2-2
abundance: few

CDR3aa: CASSEPLAGLYNEQFF
CDR3nt: TGTGCCAGCAGTGAGCCTCTAGCGGGGTTATACAATGAGCAGTTCTTC
v_gene: TRBV2
d_gene: TRBD2
j_gene: TRBJ2-1
abundance: -

CDR3aa: CASSLMGQGLNTEAFF
CDR3nt: TGTGCCAGCAGTCTAATGGGACAGGGGTTGAACACTGAAGCTTTCTTT
v_gene: TRBV12-3/TRBV12-4
d_gene: TRBD1
j_gene: TRBJ1-1
abundance: -

CDR3aa: CASSTVLTEAFF
CDR3nt: TGTGCCAGCAGTACAGTGCTCACTGAAGCTTTCTTT
v_gene: TRBV12-3/TRBV12-4
d_gene: -
j_gene: TRBJ1-1
abundance: many

CDR3aa: CASSAPYEQYF
CDR3nt: TGTGCCAGCAGTGCACCTTACGAGCAGTACTTC
v_gene: TRBV2
d_gene: -
j_gene: TRBJ2-7
abundance: -

CDR3aa: CASSQEYFPATEAFF
CDR3nt: TGTGCCAGCAGCCAAGAATACTTCCCCGCTACTGAAGCTTTCTTT
v_gene: TRBV3-1
d_gene: -
j_gene: TRBJ1-1
abundance: many

CDR3aa: CASSVIKNTIYF
CDR3nt: TGTGCCAGCAGTGTGATTAAAAACACCATATATTTT
v_gene: TRBV6-1
d_gene: -
j_gene: TRBJ1-3
abundance: -

CDR3aa: CASSSGMETQYF
CDR3nt: TGTGCCAGCTCATCGGGGATGGAGACCCAGTACTTC
v_gene: TRBV18
d_gene: -
j_gene: TRBJ2-5
abundance: -

CDR3aa: CASSSYGQPQHF
CDR3nt: TGTGCCAGCAGCTCTTACGGGCAGCCCCAGCATTTT
v_gene: TRBV2
d_gene: -
j_gene: TRBJ1-5
abundance: many

CDR3aa: CASSSRSGTAGNEQFF
CDR3nt: TGCGCCAGCAGCTCCCGGTCCGGGACCGCCGGGAATGAGCAGTTCTTC
v_gene: TRBV5-1
d_gene: -
j_gene: TRBJ2-1
abundance: few

CDR3aa: CASRGGTYEQYF
CDR3nt: TGTGCCTCGAGAGGCGGGACCTACGAGCAGTACTTC
v_gene: TRBV7-9
d_gene: -
j_gene: TRBJ2-7
abundance: -

CDR3aa: CASSPAPAGPPAREQFF
CDR3nt: TGTGCCAGCAGCCCCGCACCGGCGGGGCCCCCGGCCCGGGAGCAGTTCTTC
v_gene: TRBV3-1
d_gene: -
j_gene: TRBJ2-1
abundance: few

CDR3aa: CASSYLEVGSSGARNEQFF
CDR3nt: TGTGCCAGCAGTTACCTAGAAGTGGGATCTAGCGGGGCTAGGAATGAGCAGTTCTTC
v_gene: TRBV6-2/TRBV6-3
d_gene: TRBD2
j_gene: TRBJ2-1
abundance: -

CDR3aa: CASTSSGGLDTQYF
CDR3nt: TGTGCCAGCACCTCTAGCGGGGGGTTAGATACGCAGTATTTT
v_gene: TRBV5-4
d_gene: TRBD2
j_gene: TRBJ2-3
abundance: -

CDR3aa: CASSSRYNSYGYTF
CDR3nt: TGTGCCAGCAGTTCAAGATACAACAGCTATGGCTACACCTTC
v_gene: TRBV5-4
d_gene: -
j_gene: TRBJ1-2
abundance: -

CDR3aa: CASSVGGAQETQYF
CDR3nt: TGTGCCAGCAGTGTCGGCGGAGCCCAAGAGACCCAGTACTTC
v_gene: TRBV2
d_gene: -
j_gene: TRBJ2-5
abundance: -

CDR3aa: CASSQDWDASNTGELFF
CDR3nt: TGCGCCAGCAGCCAAGATTGGGACGCATCAAACACCGGGGAGCTGTTTTTT
v_gene: TRBV4-1
d_gene: -
j_gene: TRBJ2-2
abundance: few

CDR3aa: CAWSVPRNTGELFF
CDR3nt: TGTGCCTGGAGTGTACCGCGGAACACCGGGGAGCTGTTTTTT
v_gene: TRBV30
d_gene: -
j_gene: TRBJ2-2
abundance: many

CDR3aa: CASSDGISYNEQFF
CDR3nt: TGTGCCAGCAGTGATGGGATTTCATACAATGAGCAGTTCTTC
v_gene: TRBV2
d_gene: -
j_gene: TRBJ2-1
abundance: few

CDR3aa: CSARDTVLDTIYF
CDR3nt: TGCAGTGCTAGAGACACGGTACTAGACACCATATATTTT
v_gene: TRBV20-1
d_gene: -
j_gene: TRBJ1-3
abundance: few

CDR3aa: CASEETGNQPQHF
CDR3nt: TGTGCCAGCGAGGAGACGGGAAATCAGCCCCAGCATTTT
v_gene: TRBV6-1
d_gene: -
j_gene: TRBJ1-5
abundance: -